Listed below are T cell receptor beta chains from one sample, sequenced in a study of neurological immune-mediated disorders. TCRdb called the 5' RACE reads again in MiXCR, with one record for every CDR3 protein. The table lists some 48,000 distinct CDR3 sequences, approximately 10% of them singletons. The sequenced sample consisted of PBMCs. Receptor source: a woman aged 40 to 49 with HTLV-1-associated myelopathy (HAM/TSP). The CDR3 runs from the conserved cysteine through the conserved F or W. Each record gives: V gene, J gene, clone size, D gene, CDR3 DNA, CDR3 protein. D genes are given only for firm matches. Clone size is stated in some rows and not others, as once, few, many or a class when expanded.

V: TRBV20-1
J: TRBJ2-3
size: -
D: TRBD2
DNA: TGCAGTGCTCCCCGACAGCGGGGGGGAGATACGCAGTATTTT
CDR3: CSAPRQRGGDTQYF

V: TRBV20-1
J: TRBJ2-7
size: many
D: TRBD1
DNA: TGCAGTGCGGAGAGCCAGGACAGGGGAGGTTACGAGCAGTACTTC
CDR3: CSAESQDRGGYEQYF

V: TRBV4-2
J: TRBJ2-7
size: many
D: TRBD1
DNA: TGTGCCAGCAGCCAAGATAGGACAGGGAGATACGAGCAGTACTTC
CDR3: CASSQDRTGRYEQYF

V: TRBV4-1
J: TRBJ1-1
size: many
D: -
DNA: TGCGCCAGCAGCGGTAAGGGGGGTTTGACTGAAGCTTTCTTT
CDR3: CASSGKGGLTEAFF

V: TRBV15
J: TRBJ2-5
size: many
D: -
DNA: TGTGCCACCACCAGGGTTGGAGAGACCCAGTACTTC
CDR3: CATTRVGETQYF

V: TRBV7-9
J: TRBJ1-2
size: many
D: TRBD1
DNA: TGTGCCAGCAGCTCCGGGGACAGACCTTATGACTACACCTTC
CDR3: CASSSGDRPYDYTF

V: TRBV9
J: TRBJ2-5
size: -
D: -
DNA: TGTGCCAGCAGCGTAGATAGCTACCAAGAGACCCAGTACTTC
CDR3: CASSVDSYQETQYF

V: TRBV3-1
J: TRBJ1-2
size: medium-sized
D: TRBD1
DNA: TGTGCCAGCAGCTCACGTGACAGGGGGCGGTCGGACTACACCTTC
CDR3: CASSSRDRGRSDYTF

V: TRBV20-1
J: TRBJ2-7
size: many
D: TRBD1
DNA: TGCAGTGCGCTACAGGGGTCGACCTACGAGCAGTACTTC
CDR3: CSALQGSTYEQYF

V: TRBV7-8
J: TRBJ2-1
size: few
D: TRBD2
DNA: TGTGCCAGCAGCTTAGGACTAGCCACCTACAATGAGCAGTTCTTC
CDR3: CASSLGLATYNEQFF

V: TRBV4-1
J: TRBJ1-1
size: many
D: -
DNA: TGCGCCAGCAGCCACCCAAAAAGTTTGACAGGCGAAGCTTTCTTT
CDR3: CASSHPKSLTGEAFF

V: TRBV12-3/TRBV12-4
J: TRBJ2-3
size: many
D: -
DNA: TGTGCCAGCAGCCCCCCCGTGTTAGGGACAGATACGCAGTATTTT
CDR3: CASSPPVLGTDTQYF

V: TRBV6-2/TRBV6-3
J: TRBJ1-2
size: many
D: -
DNA: TGTGCCAGCAGGACGGGGGGCCCCAACTATGGCTACACCTTC
CDR3: CASRTGGPNYGYTF

V: TRBV12-3/TRBV12-4
J: TRBJ2-1
size: few
D: -
DNA: TGTGCCAGCAGTTCTCTAGCGATACGAGCCAGCGGGCAGTTCTTC
CDR3: CASSSLAIRASGQFF

V: TRBV11-2
J: TRBJ2-4
size: few
D: -
DNA: TGTGCCAGCAGCTTAGATCGGAGCCAGGGGGGGGCCAAAAACATTCAGTACTTC
CDR3: CASSLDRSQGGAKNIQYF

V: TRBV30
J: TRBJ1-1
size: few
D: -
DNA: TGTGCCTGGAGGGACGCCACTGAAGCTTTCTTT
CDR3: CAWRDATEAFF

V: TRBV9
J: TRBJ2-3
size: many
D: -
DNA: TGTGCCAGCAGCAAGGACAGTAGCACAGATACGCAGTATTTT
CDR3: CASSKDSSTDTQYF

V: TRBV5-1
J: TRBJ2-3
size: -
D: -
DNA: TGCGCCAGCAGGGTGGAGGTAGCCACAGATACGCAGTATTTT
CDR3: CASRVEVATDTQYF

V: TRBV2
J: TRBJ2-3
size: -
D: -
DNA: TGTGCCAGCGTACAGGGATCTAGCACAGATACGCAGTATTTT
CDR3: CASVQGSSTDTQYF

V: TRBV30
J: TRBJ1-5
size: many
D: -
DNA: TGTGCCTGGAGTCAAGGGGGGTTTGAGCCCCAGCATTTT
CDR3: CAWSQGGFEPQHF

V: TRBV4-2
J: TRBJ2-3
size: many
D: TRBD2
DNA: TGTGCCAGCAGCCAAGGCGCGGGGGGGAGAGGAGATACGCAGTATTTT
CDR3: CASSQGAGGRGDTQYF

V: TRBV5-5
J: TRBJ1-6
size: many
D: TRBD1
DNA: TGTGCCAGCAGCCTGACATGGACAGGGGGCGCCGGCTCCTATAATTCACCCCTCCACTTT
CDR3: CASSLTWTGGAGSYNSPLHF